The T cell receptor beta chain under discussion was sequenced for a study of CXCR3 chemokines and chemotherapy response in bladder cancer (dated by TCRdb to the early 2020s). Regarding the research as a whole: The study set out to examine whether the activity of the CXCR3 chemokine system within tumors predicted response to chemotherapy in human bladder cancer.

Concerning this clonotype itself: The target of this receptor is not known. Base qualities were left out, and no much larger clone turns up one base away.

The method behind the library was PCR. Sequencing was carried out with an Illumina HiSeq 2500. TCRdb passed the public sequencing reads through fastp at Q25 and MiXCR, retaining productive beta sequences. Here each entry gathers all rows of one CDR3 protein and keeps the most common genes and DNA. This sample is represented by about 12,000 distinct CDR3 sequences; approximately 13% of them were singletons. 25% to 30% of the sample lies in the top ten. The germline V end is reduced by 3 bases and the J end by 0 bases; junction bases left unmatched: 10. Reading from cysteine to phenylalanine, the CDR3 counts 19 amino acids. CDR3 DNA is the only sequence kept; it has 57 bases, read in frame from the first base.

The chain was built from TRBV12-3 or TRBV12-4 and TRBJ2-6, and TRBD1 matches 8 of the central bases. The sample was collected from a patient whose treatment included neoadjuvant chemotherapy. This TCR was recovered from a human donor with bladder cancer that did not respond to neoadjuvant chemotherapy. Here the CDR3 is given as CASSFRYGTGLSGANVLTF. The sequenced DNA is TGTGCCAGCAGTTTTCGATACGGGACAGGCCTCTCTGGGGCCAACGTCCTGACTTTC.